This TCR beta chain is drawn from a study of cytomegalovirus exposure and HLA in healthy donors. Study-level points and caveats: The tendency of first-cohort TCR clusters to co-occur in the 120 or so validation repertoires emerged from a later analysis. Rare TCR sequences predominated, though certain public TCRs were found in many donors.

Using immunoSEQ multiplex PCR, the repertoire was profiled, and TCRdb retains in-frame clones only, with some absent. The data show 120,000 to 150,000 clones, 86% seen once. V was cut by 5 bases and J by 5 bases, with 6 bases left in between. CDR1 and CDR2 (germline): MNHEY, SMNVEV (reference sequence). The CDR3 length is 12 residues. This clone appeared once. Its target is not known. The source is a man aged 18 to 35 in good health and CMV-seronegative. Input material: PBMCs. The chain is built from TRBV27 and TRBJ2-2; unclear D gene. This CDR3 is CASSVPTGELFF. CDR3 sequence (DNA): TGTGCCAGCAGTGTTCCTACCGGGGAGCTGTTTTTT.